Following are 18 T cell receptor beta chains from one sample sequenced in a study of T-cell memory formation after mild COVID-19. One entry per CDR3 protein, called by TCRdb with MiXCR from the 5' RACE reads. Among about 270,000 distinct CDR3 sequences listed, 15% were seen once. Sequences were obtained from PBMCs or a T cell subset sorted from them (not recorded which). The source is an adult woman who had mild COVID-19 (a few samples of this study predate the infection). Cell type and time point are not known.

The rearrangement joins TRBV7-9 to TRBJ2-5, with a weak D call TRBD1 (6 bases). Germline V lookup: CDR1 SEHNR, CDR2 FQNEAQ (reference sequence). The CDR3 is made up of 14 amino acids. Trimming removed 5 bases at V and 5 bases at J, with 15 bases between. The CDR3 reads CASSTDWGRETQYF. DNA for the CDR3: TGTGCCAGCAGCACAGACTGGGGGCGGGAGACCCAGTACTTC.

Only a few counts were recorded for this clonotype. This chain connects TRBV7-9 to TRBJ2-1; TRBD2 aligns across 10 bases. CDR1 is SEHNR and CDR2 is FQNEAQ in the germline V gene (reference sequence). Trimming cost V 4 bases and J 5 bases; bases outside gene matches: 5. The CDR3 is made up of 15 amino acids. The CDR3, as DNA: TGTGCCAGCAGCTATCCTAGCGGGGGCAACAATGAGCAGTTCTTC. Its protein is CASSYPSGGNNEQFF.

A few counts support this clonotype. The chain joins TRBV20-1 to TRBJ2-3, with a weak D call TRBD2 (6 bases). CDR3 length: 17 residues. V was shortened by 5 bases and J by 0 bases, with 21 bases between the two germline ends. Germline V gives CDR1 DFQATT, CDR2 SNEGSKA (reference sequence). CDR3 coding DNA: TGCAGTGCTCCTAGAGAGGAGGGTAGGTCAAGCACAGATACGCAGTATTTT. It yields the protein CSAPREEGRSSTDTQYF.

The chain has TRBV5-6 and TRBJ1-4; D is uncertain. Deletions cut 3 bases from V and 8 bases from J, with 11 bases between. The germline gives CDR1 SGHDT, CDR2 YYEEEE. This CDR3 has 13 residues. The CDR3 DNA reads TGTGCCAGCAGCTCCGTCCTGGGGGAAAAACTGTTTTTT. Amino acids: CASSSVLGEKLFF.

This clonotype was observed at least ten times. The chain uses TRBV7-8 and TRBJ2-7, with 8 bases aligning to TRBD2. Germline trimming cut 5 bases from V and 4 bases from J; bases unmatched to any gene: 4. This CDR3 region has 13 residues. Germline V gene data show CDR1 as SGHVS and CDR2 as FQNEAQ. CDR3 nucleotide sequence: TGTGCCAGCAGCCCGGGAGGGGGATACGAGCAGTACTTC. Translating it yields CASSPGGGYEQYF.

This clonotype was seen only a few times. The genes are TRBV20-1 and TRBJ2-1; 12 positions match TRBD2. The V gene end was trimmed by 0 bases and the J gene end by 9 bases; junction bases not matched to a gene: 6. CDR1 and CDR2 (germline): DFQATT, SNEGSKA (reference sequence). The CDR3 length is 15 residues. The DNA for the CDR3 is TGCAGTGCTAGAGACCCGACTAGCGGGAGAATTGAGCAGTTCTTC. This sequence encodes CSARDPTSGRIEQFF.

The chain employs TRBV24-1 and TRBJ1-2; 9 nucleotides align to TRBD1. V lost 4 bases and J lost 8; bases outside the gene matches: 7. CDR3 size: 14 residues. Germline lookup yields CDR1 KGHDR and CDR2 SFDVKD. The CDR3 reads CATSEAQGARGYTF. CDR3 DNA sequence: TGTGCCACCAGTGAAGCACAGGGGGCGCGCGGCTACACCTTC.

This clonotype was seen a handful of times. CDR3 in amino acids: CSATGLAAYTDTQYF. The CDR3 nucleotides are TGCAGTGCAACGGGACTAGCGGCTTACACAGATACGCAGTATTTT. The genes are TRBV20-1 and TRBJ2-3, with TRBD2 identical over 11 bases. Germline CDR1 DFQATT, CDR2 SNEGSKA (reference sequence). Trimming at V came to 6 bases and at J to 2 bases, leaving 7 bases not matched to a gene. This CDR3 spans 15 amino acids.

This clonotype was found a few times. The rearrangement uses TRBV2 and TRBJ1-5; TRBD1 aligns across 8 bases. The CDR3 sequence is 15 residues long. CDR1 SNHLY and CDR2 FYNNEI come from the germline V gene. J gave up 3 bases and V 4 bases, and 5 bases lay outside the gene matches. The CDR3 is CASSATGAYNQPQHF. In DNA form, the CDR3 reads TGTGCCAGCAGTGCGACAGGGGCGTACAATCAGCCCCAGCATTTT.

The chain recombines TRBV12-3 or TRBV12-4 with TRBJ1-1, with TRBD1 identical over 8 bases. The V gene end was trimmed by 4 bases and the J gene end by 7 bases; junction bases not matched to a gene: 5. The CDR3 extends over 13 amino acids. Here the CDR3 DNA reads TGTGCCAGCAGTTCCACAGGGGGATTTGAAGCTTTCTTT. Its translation: CASSSTGGFEAFF.

The chain combines TRBV12-3 or TRBV12-4 with TRBJ1-1; 7 positions match TRBD1. V trimming: 3 bases; J trimming: 5 bases; junction bases outside the gene matches: 6. This CDR3 region has 14 residues. CDR3 sequence: CASSFASGGTEAFF. The CDR3 nucleotides are TGTGCCAGCAGTTTTGCTTCAGGGGGGACTGAAGCTTTCTTT.

This chain links TRBV4-3 with TRBJ2-5; 10 nucleotides agree with TRBD1. The trim removed 1 base at V and 5 bases at J, leaving 4 bases unmatched. The CDR3 has 15 amino acids. CDR1 is LGHNA and CDR2 is YSLEER in the germline V gene. CDR3 bases: TGCGCCAGCAGCCAAGGACAGGGGGCCTTGGAGACCCAGTACTTC. Amino acids: CASSQGQGALETQYF.

This clonotype occurred many times. V gene TRBV6-1 combines with J gene TRBJ2-7, with D perhaps TRBD1 (7 bases). This CDR3 comprises 16 residues. V gave up 7 bases and J gave up 5 bases, with 24 bases separating them. Germline-derived CDR1 and CDR2 are MNHNS and SASEGT. Here the CDR3 DNA reads TGTGCCAGCAATCCCCCCGGGGCGGGACAGACTAACGAGCAGTACTTC. Encoded protein: CASNPPGAGQTNEQYF.

Only a few counts were recorded for this clonotype. The rearrangement uses TRBV20-1 and TRBJ2-5; D gene uncertain. The CDR3 covers 14 residues. V lost 4 bases and J lost 2, with 14 bases in between. The germline CDR1 and CDR2 sequences are DFQATT and SNEGSKA (reference sequence). The CDR3 coding sequence is TGCAGTGCTAACCCGAAGGGCAGGCAAGAGACCCAGTACTTC. It translates to CSANPKGRQETQYF.

This clonotype was picked up many times. The V gene is TRBV5-1, the J gene TRBJ2-2; a weak D match, TRBD1 (6 bases). Germline V gives CDR1 SGHRS, CDR2 YFSETQ. The CDR3 loop spans 14 amino acids. Trimming took 3 bases from V and 1 from J, leaving 7 bases between them. As DNA, the CDR3 is TGCGCCAGCAGCTCGGGACAGAACACCGGGGAGCTGTTTTTT. Residues: CASSSGQNTGELFF.

This clonotype has a handful of counts. The chain joins TRBV12-3 or TRBV12-4 to TRBJ1-1, with unresolved D. This CDR3 has 15 residues. V was cut by 4 bases and J by 0 bases, with 12 bases left in between. The CDR3 is CASSSPRTVNTEAFF. The CDR3 DNA reads TGTGCCAGCAGTTCTCCTCGGACGGTGAACACTGAAGCTTTCTTT.

This clonotype was seen once. V gene TRBV5-1 combines with J gene TRBJ1-2; D perhaps matches TRBD1 (5 bases). Trimming took off 0 bases at V and 4 bases at J, with 13 bases between the two ends. CDR1 and CDR2 (germline): SGHRS, YFSETQ. The CDR3 is 15 amino acids. CDR3 bases: TGCGCCAGCAGCTTGGCCTTGGGGGGACCCTATGGCTACACCTTC. Its translation: CASSLALGGPYGYTF.

The J gene is TRBJ1-1, the V gene TRBV14, with a possible D match to TRBD1 (6 bases). The CDR3 is 14 amino acids. V gave up 7 bases and J gave up 5 bases, with 17 bases separating them. Germline CDR1 SGHDN, CDR2 FVKESK. CDR3 sequence: CASTSRGGRTEAFF. CDR3 sequence (DNA): TGTGCCAGCACCTCCCGGGGGGGGCGAACTGAAGCTTTCTTT.